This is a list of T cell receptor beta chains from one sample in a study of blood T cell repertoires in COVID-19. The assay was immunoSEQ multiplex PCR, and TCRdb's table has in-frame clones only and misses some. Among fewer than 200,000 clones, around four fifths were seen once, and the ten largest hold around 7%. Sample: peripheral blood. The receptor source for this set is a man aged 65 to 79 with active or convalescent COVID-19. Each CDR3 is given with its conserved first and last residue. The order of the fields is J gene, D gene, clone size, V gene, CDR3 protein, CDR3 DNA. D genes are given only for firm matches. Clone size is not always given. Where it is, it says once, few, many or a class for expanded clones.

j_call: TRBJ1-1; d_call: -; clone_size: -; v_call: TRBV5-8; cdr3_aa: CASSTTWGGGTEAFF; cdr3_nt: TGTGCCAGCAGCACAACGTGGGGGGGCGGCACTGAAGCTTTCTTT
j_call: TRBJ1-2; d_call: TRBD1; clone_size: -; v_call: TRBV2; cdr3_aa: CASSMGQGGGYTF; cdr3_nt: TGTGCCAGCAGCATGGGACAGGGAGGAGGCTACACCTTC
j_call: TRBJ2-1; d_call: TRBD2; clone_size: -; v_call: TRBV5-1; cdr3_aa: CASSAAGGGGSSYNEQFF; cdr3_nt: TGCGCCAGCTCCGCCGCGGGGGGTGGCGGGAGCTCCTACAATGAGCAGTTCTTC
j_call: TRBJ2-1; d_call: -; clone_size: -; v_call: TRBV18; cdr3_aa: CASSPTASSYNEQFF; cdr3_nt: TGTGCCAGCTCACCGACGGCTAGCTCCTACAATGAGCAGTTCTTC
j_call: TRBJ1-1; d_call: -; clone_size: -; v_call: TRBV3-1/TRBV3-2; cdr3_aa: CASSQVSVNTEAFF; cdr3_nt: TGTGCCAGCAGCCAAGTATCTGTGAACACTGAAGCTTTCTTT
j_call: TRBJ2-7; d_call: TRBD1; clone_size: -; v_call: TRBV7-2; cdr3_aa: CASRYGQGGTYEQYF; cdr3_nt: TGTGCCAGCAGATACGGACAGGGGGGAACCTACGAGCAGTACTTC
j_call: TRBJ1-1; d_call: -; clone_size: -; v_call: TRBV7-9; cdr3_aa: CASTNGAGLTEAFF; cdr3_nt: TGTGCCAGCACGAACGGGGCGGGATTAACTGAAGCTTTCTTT
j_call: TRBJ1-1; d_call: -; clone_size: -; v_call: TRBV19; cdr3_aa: CASSTQGWGEAFF; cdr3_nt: TGTGCCAGTAGTACACAGGGTTGGGGTGAAGCTTTCTTT
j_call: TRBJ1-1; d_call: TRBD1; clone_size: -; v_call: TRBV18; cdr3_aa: CASSFGQGDITEAFF; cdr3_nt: TGTGCCAGCTCATTCGGACAGGGAGATATCACTGAAGCTTTCTTT
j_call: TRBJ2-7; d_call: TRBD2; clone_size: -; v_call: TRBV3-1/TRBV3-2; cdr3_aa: CATTRAGVRSHKYEQYF; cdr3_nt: TGTGCCACAACTAGGGCGGGGGTTCGTTCGCATAAATACGAGCAGTACTTC
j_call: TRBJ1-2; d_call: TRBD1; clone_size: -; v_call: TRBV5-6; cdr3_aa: CASTPQGFYGYTF; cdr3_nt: TGTGCCAGCACCCCACAGGGGTTCTATGGCTACACCTTC
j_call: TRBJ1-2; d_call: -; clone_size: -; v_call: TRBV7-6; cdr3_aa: CASSPREGINYGYTF; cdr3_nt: TGTGCCAGCAGCCCCCGGGAGGGGATTAACTATGGCTACACCTTC
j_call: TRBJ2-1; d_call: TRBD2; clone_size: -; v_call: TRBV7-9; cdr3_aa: CASSDPGLAELAYNEQFF; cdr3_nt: TGTGCCAGCAGCGACCCGGGACTAGCGGAACTCGCCTACAATGAGCAGTTCTTC
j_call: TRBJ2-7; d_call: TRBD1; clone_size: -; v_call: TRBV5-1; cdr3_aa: CASSISTGIDEQYF; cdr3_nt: TGCGCCAGCAGCATCTCGACAGGGATCGACGAGCAGTACTTC
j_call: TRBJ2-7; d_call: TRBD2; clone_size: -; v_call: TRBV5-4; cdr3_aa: CASSSPTSGAVEQYF; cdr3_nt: TGTGCCAGCAGCTCTCCTACTAGCGGAGCCGTTGAGCAGTACTTC
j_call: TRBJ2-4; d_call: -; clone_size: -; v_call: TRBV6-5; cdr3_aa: CASRQLAKNIQYF; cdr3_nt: TGTGCCAGCCGACAACTAGCCAAAAACATTCAGTACTTC
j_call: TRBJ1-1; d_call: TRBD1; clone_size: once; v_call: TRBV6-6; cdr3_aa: CASSSTDRGRNTEAFF; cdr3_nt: TGTGCCAGCAGTTCCACAGACAGGGGGCGGAACACTGAAGCTTTCTTT
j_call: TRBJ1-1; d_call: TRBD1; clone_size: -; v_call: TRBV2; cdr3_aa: CASRQGFTEAFF; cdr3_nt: TGTGCCAGCCGACAGGGTTTCACTGAAGCTTTCTTT
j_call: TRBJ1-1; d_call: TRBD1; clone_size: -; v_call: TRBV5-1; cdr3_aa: CASSLYGGNVGQGTEAFF; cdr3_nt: TGCGCCAGCAGCTTATACGGGGGCAACGTTGGACAGGGCACTGAAGCTTTCTTT
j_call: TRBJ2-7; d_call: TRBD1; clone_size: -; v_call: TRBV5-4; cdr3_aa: CASSWDYRGPYEQYF; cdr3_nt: TGTGCCAGCAGCTGGGATTACAGGGGTCCCTACGAGCAGTACTTC
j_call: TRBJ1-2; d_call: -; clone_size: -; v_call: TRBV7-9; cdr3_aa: CASTPAQANYGYTF; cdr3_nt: TGTGCCAGCACCCCAGCGCAAGCTAACTATGGCTACACCTTC
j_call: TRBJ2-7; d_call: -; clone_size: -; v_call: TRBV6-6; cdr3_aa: CASSYSIANEQYF; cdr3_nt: TGTGCCAGCAGTTACTCGATTGCGAACGAGCAGTACTTC
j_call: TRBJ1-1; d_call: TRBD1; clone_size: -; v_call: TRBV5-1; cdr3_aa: CASSGTGTGDTAAF; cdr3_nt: TGCGCCAGCAGCGGCACCGGGACAGGGGACACTGCGGCGTTT
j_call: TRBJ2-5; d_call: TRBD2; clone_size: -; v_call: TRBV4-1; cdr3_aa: CASSPEAGNQGTQYF; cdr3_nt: TGCGCCAGCAGCCCTGAAGCGGGAAACCAAGGGACCCAGTACTTC
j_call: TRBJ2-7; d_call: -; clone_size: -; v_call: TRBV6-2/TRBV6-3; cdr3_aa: CASGHGYPLEQYF; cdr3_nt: TGTGCCAGCGGCCACGGGTATCCGCTCGAGCAGTACTTC
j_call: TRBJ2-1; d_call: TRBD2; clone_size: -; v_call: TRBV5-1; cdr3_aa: CASSLEPGLAVINEQFF; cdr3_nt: TGCGCCAGCAGCTTGGAACCGGGACTAGCGGTGATCAATGAGCAGTTCTTC
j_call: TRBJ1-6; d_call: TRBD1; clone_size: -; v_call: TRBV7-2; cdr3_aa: CASSLEGTDNSPLHF; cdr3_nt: TGTGCCAGCAGCTTAGAAGGGACAGATAATTCACCCCTCCACTTT
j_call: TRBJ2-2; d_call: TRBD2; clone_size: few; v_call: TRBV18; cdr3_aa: CASSERGLQLLNTGELFF; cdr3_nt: TGTGCCAGCTCAGAACGGGGACTACAACTGTTAAACACCGGGGAGCTGTTTTTT
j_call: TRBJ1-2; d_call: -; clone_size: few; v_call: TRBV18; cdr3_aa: CASSYDTTSGNGYTF; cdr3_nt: TGTGCCAGCTCATACGACACCACCAGCGGTAATGGCTACACCTTC
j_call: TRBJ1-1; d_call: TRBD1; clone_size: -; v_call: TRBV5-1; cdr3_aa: CASSLLTGGEAFF; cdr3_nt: TGCGCCAGCAGTCTTTTGACAGGGGGAGAAGCTTTCTTT
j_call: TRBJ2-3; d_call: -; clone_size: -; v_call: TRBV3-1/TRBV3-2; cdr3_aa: CASSPRIGDMTDTQYF; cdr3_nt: TGTGCCAGCAGCCCAAGGATAGGGGATATGACAGATACGCAGTATTTT
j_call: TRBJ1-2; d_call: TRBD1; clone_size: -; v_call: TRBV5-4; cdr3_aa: CASSFADRGGGYTF; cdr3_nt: TGTGCCAGCAGCTTTGCGGACAGGGGGGGTGGCTACACCTTC
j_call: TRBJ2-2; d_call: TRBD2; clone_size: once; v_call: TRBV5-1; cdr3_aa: CASSLVAGENTGELFF; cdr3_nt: TGCGCCAGCAGCTTGGTCGCGGGAGAGAACACCGGGGAGCTGTTTTTT
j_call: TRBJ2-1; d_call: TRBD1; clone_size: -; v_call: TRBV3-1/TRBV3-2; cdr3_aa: CASSPWDRVGEQFF; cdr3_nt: TGTGCCAGCAGCCCGTGGGACAGGGTCGGGGAGCAGTTCTTC
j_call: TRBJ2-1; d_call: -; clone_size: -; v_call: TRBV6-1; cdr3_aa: CASSVRGGQGNNEQFF; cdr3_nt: TGTGCCAGCAGTGTTCGTGGAGGGCAGGGAAACAATGAGCAGTTCTTC
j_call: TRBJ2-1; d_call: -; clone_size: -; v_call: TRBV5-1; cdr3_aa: CASSLDSANYNEQFF; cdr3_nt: TGCGCCAGCAGCTTGGATAGCGCGAACTACAATGAGCAGTTCTTC
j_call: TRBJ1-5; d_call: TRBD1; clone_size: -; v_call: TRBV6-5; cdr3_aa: CASTMDRGVQPQHF; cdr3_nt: TGTGCCAGCACTATGGACAGGGGGGTTCAGCCCCAGCATTTT
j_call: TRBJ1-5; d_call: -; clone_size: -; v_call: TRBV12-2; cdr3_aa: CASRLDLEAVRGRNQPQHF; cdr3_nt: TGTGCAAGTCGCTTAGATCTGGAGGCGGTAAGGGGGCGAAATCAGCCCCAGCATTTT
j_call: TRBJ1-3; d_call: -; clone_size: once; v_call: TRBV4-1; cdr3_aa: CASSQESQGSGNTIYF; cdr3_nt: TGCGCCAGCAGCCAAGAATCACAGGGAAGTGGAAACACCATATATTTT
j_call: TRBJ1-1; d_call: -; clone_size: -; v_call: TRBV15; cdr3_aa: CATSRRPGVNTEAFF; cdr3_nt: TGTGCCACCAGCAGGCGACCAGGGGTGAACACTGAAGCTTTCTTT
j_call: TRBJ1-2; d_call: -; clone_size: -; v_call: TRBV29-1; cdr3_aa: CSVGGNNYGYTF; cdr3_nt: TGCAGCGTTGGGGGCAACAACTATGGCTACACCTTC
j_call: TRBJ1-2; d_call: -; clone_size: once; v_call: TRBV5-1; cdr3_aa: CASSLDKYGYTF; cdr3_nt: TGCGCCAGCAGCTTAGACAAGTATGGCTACACCTTC
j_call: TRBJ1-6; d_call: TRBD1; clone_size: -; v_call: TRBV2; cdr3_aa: CASKDQGAHYNSPLHF; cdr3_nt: TGTGCCAGCAAAGATCAGGGGGCGCACTATAATTCACCCCTCCACTTT
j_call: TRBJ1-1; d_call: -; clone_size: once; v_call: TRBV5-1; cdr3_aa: CASSSRVNTEAFF; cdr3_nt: TGCGCCAGCAGCTCCAGGGTGAACACTGAAGCTTTCTTT
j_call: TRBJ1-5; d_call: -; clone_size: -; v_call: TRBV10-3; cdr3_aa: CAISADRLSNQPQHF; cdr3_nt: TGTGCCATCAGTGCGGACAGATTAAGCAATCAGCCCCAGCATTTT
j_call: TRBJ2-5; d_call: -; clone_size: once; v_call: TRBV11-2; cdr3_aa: CASSRGAGAQETQYF; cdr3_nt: TGTGCCAGCAGCCGGGGGGCAGGGGCTCAAGAGACCCAGTACTTC
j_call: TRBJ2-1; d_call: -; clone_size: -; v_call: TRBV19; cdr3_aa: CASSMYPSSNNEQFF; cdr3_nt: TGTGCCAGTAGTATGTACCCGTCTAGCAACAATGAGCAGTTCTTC
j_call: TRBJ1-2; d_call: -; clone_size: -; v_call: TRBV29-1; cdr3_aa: CSAQGNYGYTF; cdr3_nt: TGCAGCGCACAGGGAAACTATGGCTACACCTTC
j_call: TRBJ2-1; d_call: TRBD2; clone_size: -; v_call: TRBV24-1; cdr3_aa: CATSDPGLSEQFF; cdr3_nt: TGTGCCACCAGTGACCCGGGACTATCTGAGCAGTTCTTC
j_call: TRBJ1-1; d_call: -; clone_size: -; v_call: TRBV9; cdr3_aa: CASSVGAGRGHLNTEAFF; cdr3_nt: TGTGCCAGCAGCGTAGGTGCAGGCAGAGGACATTTGAACACTGAAGCTTTCTTT
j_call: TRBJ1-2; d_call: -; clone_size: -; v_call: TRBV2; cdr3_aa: CASSERPRDYGYTF; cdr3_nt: TGTGCCAGCAGTGAACGGCCCAGGGATTATGGCTACACCTTC
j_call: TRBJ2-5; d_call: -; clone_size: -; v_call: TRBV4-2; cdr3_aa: CASSQDLAGEETQYF; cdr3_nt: TGTGCCAGCAGCCAAGACTTAGCCGGTGAGGAGACCCAGTACTTC
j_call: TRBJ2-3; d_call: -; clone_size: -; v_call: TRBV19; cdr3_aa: CASRLTGGDTQYF; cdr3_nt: TGTGCCAGCCGACTGACCGGGGGAGATACGCAGTATTTT
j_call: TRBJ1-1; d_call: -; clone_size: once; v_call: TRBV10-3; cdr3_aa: CATQGMGAGNTEAFF; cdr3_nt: TGTGCCACCCAGGGAATGGGGGCGGGGAACACTGAAGCTTTCTTT
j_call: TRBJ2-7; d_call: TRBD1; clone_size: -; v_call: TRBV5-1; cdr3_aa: CASSLASGDRVYF; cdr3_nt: TGCGCCAGCAGCTTGGCCTCGGGGGACAGGGTTTACTTC
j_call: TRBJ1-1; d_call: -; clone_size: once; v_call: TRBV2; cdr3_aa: CASSDRGALTEAFF; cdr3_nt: TGTGCCAGCAGTGACCGGGGGGCCCTCACTGAAGCTTTCTTT
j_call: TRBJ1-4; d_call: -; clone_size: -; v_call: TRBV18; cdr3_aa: CASSTISRGNNEKLFF; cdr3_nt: TGTGCCAGCTCAACAATTTCACGAGGAAATAATGAAAAACTGTTTTTT
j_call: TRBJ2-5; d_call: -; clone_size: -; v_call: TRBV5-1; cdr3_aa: CASTPTSEETQYF; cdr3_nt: TGCGCCAGCACGCCCACTAGTGAAGAGACCCAGTACTTC
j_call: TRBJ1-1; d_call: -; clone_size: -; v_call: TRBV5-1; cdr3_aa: CASSWGNVGGTEAFF; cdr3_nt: TGCGCCAGCAGCTGGGGAAATGTGGGAGGCACTGAAGCTTTCTTT